A few counts support the clone carrying this T cell receptor (beta chain). The record originates from a study of T cells in Graves' hyperthyroidism and ophthalmopathy. Amplification of TCR beta CDR3 regions used RNA as the template. With the HTBI primer set, the TCR CDR3 went through a first round of RT-PCR. One entry per CDR3 protein, called by TCRdb with MiXCR from the multiplex PCR reads. This table holds approximately 330,000 distinct CDR3 sequences, 15% to 20% found once. Source material: blood. This clonotype was sampled from a woman between 50 and 59 years old with Graves' hyperthyroidism.

CDR3: CASTSAVTGISYEQYF. In nucleotides, the CDR3 is TGTGCCAGCACCTCCGCCGTGACAGGCATATCCTACGAGCAGTACTTC. This chain joins TRBV5-6 and TRBJ2-7, with D possibly being TRBD1 (6 bases). This CDR3 region has 16 residues. The V and J ends lost 6 bases and 1 base respectively, with 20 bases between them. From germline, CDR1 is SGHDT and CDR2 YYEEEE.